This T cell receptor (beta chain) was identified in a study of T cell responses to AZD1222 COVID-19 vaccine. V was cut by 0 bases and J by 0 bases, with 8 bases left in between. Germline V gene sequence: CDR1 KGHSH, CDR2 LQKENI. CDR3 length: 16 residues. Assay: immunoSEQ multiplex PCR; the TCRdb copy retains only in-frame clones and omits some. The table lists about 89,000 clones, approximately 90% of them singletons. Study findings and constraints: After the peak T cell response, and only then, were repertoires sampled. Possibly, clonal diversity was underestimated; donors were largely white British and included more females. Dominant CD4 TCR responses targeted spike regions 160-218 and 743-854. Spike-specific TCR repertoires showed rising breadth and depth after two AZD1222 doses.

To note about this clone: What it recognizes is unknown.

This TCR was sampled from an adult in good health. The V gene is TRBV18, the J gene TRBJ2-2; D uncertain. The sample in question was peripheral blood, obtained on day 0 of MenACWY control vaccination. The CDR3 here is CASSPPGRTNTGELFF. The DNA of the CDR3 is TGTGCCAGCTCACCACCAGGCAGAACGAACACCGGGGAGCTGTTTTTT.